The 26 T cell receptor beta chains reported below all come from one sample, sequenced in a study of T cells after yellow fever vaccination. TCRdb re-analysed the 5' RACE reads in MiXCR, keeping a single row per CDR3 protein. The sample lists some 340,000 distinct CDR3 sequences; about 10% were seen once. The sample consisted of CD4+ T cells sorted from PBMCs, taken 45 days after the yellow fever booster vaccination. Every receptor here comes from a man between 18 and 35 years old who received the YFV17D yellow fever vaccine.

This clonotype has only a few counts. This rearrangement joins TRBV6-2 or TRBV6-3 to TRBJ1-2, with a possible D match to TRBD1 (5 bases). V was trimmed by 6 bases and J by 5 bases, leaving 16 bases between them. The CDR3 spans 14 residues. Germline CDR1 MNHEY, CDR2 SVGEGT. The chain's CDR3 is CASSPPDSWYGYTF. The CDR3 coding sequence is TGTGCCAGCAGCCCCCCTGACAGCTGGTATGGCTACACCTTC.

The CDR3: CASSLRGFNNEQFF. In DNA, the CDR3 is TGTGCCAGCAGCTTACGGGGCTTTAACAATGAGCAGTTCTTC. This sequence joins TRBV7-3 and TRBJ2-1; tentatively, D is TRBD1 or TRBD2 (5 bases each). The V gene lost 2 bases and the J gene lost 5 bases, with 10 bases spanning the gap. The CDR3 consists of 14 residues. Germline CDR1 and CDR2: SGHTA and FQGTGA.

The chain's CDR3 is CASSQTSGGLSYEQYF. The CDR3 nucleotides read TGTGCCAGCAGCCAAACTAGCGGGGGGCTCTCCTACGAGCAGTACTTC. This chain connects TRBV6-5 to TRBJ2-7, with 12 bases identical to TRBD2. The CDR3 loop spans 16 amino acids. Unmatched junction bases numbered 6, after V lost 6 bases and J lost 0 bases. CDR1 MNHEY and CDR2 SVGAGI come from the germline V gene.

This clonotype has more than one count but fewer than ten. The J gene is TRBJ2-1, the V gene TRBV5-4, with a possible D match to TRBD1 (5 bases). This CDR3 comprises 15 residues. With 2 bases removed from V and 7 bases from J, the gap between germline ends came to 16 bases. The germline V gene has CDR1 SGHNT and CDR2 YYREEE (reference sequence). The CDR3 spells CASSLQAKPENEQFF. The CDR3 bases are TGTGCCAGCAGCTTACAGGCCAAACCAGAGAATGAGCAGTTCTTC. The full variable domain, rest sourced from reference TRBV5-4 and TRBJ2-1, is ETGVTQSPTHLIKTRGQQVTLRCSSQSGHNTVSWYQQALGQGPQFIFQYYREEENGRGNFPPRFSGLQFPNYSSELNVNALELDDSALYLCASSLQAKPENEQFFGPGTRLTVL.

In its sample, this clonotype was seen a few times. V usage is TRBV5-1 and J usage is TRBJ1-1; 11 bases are a match to TRBD1. Germline V gene sequence: CDR1 SGHRS, CDR2 YFSETQ. With 3 bases clipped from V and 1 base from J, the junction kept 2 bases outside the gene matches. The CDR3 is made up of 15 amino acids. The CDR3 bases are TGCGCCAGCAGCTACGGACAGGGGGCGAACACTGAAGCTTTCTTT. Translated: CASSYGQGANTEAFF. The whole variable domain, filled in from reference TRBV5-1 and TRBJ1-1, reads KAGVTQTPRYLIKTRGQQVTLSCSPISGHRSVSWYQQTPGQGLQFLFEYFSETQRNKGNFPGRFSGRQFSNSRSEMNVSTLELGDSALYLCASSYGQGANTEAFFGQGTRLTVV.

The DNA for the CDR3 is TGTGCCAGCAGTTTTGGACAGGGAGGTTACAATGAGCAGTTCTTC. As protein: CASSFGQGGYNEQFF. The chain employs TRBV28 and TRBJ2-1, with 8 bases fitting TRBD1. V lost 3 bases, J lost 4 bases, and 5 bases stayed unmatched. The CDR3 has 15 residues. Germline CDR1 is MDHEN and CDR2 is SYDVKM.

The chain combines TRBV5-1 with TRBJ2-5; D gene uncertain. The germline CDR1 and CDR2 sequences are SGHRS and YFSETQ. Trimming left V 0 bases short and J 5 bases short, with 11 bases between. The CDR3 runs to 14 residues. CDR3 region: CASSLGTLGETQYF. CDR3 in DNA: TGCGCCAGCAGCTTGGGGACGTTGGGGGAGACCCAGTACTTC.

This clonotype was counted a few times. This chain uses TRBV18 with TRBJ1-1; possibly TRBD1 for D (5 bases). V lost 3 bases and J 1 base, leaving 15 bases between the germline ends. Germline V lookup: CDR1 KGHSH, CDR2 LQKENI. The CDR3 contains 16 residues. This chain's CDR3 is CASSPQSLGQNTEAFF. The CDR3 nucleotides are TGTGCCAGCTCACCCCAAAGTCTGGGGCAGAACACTGAAGCTTTCTTT. The whole variable domain, filled in from reference TRBV18 and TRBJ1-1, reads NAGVMQNPRHLVRRRGQEARLRCSPMKGHSHVYWYRQLPEEGLKFMVYLQKENIIDESGMPKERFSAEFPKEGPSILRIQQVVRGDSAAYFCASSPQSLGQNTEAFFGQGTRLTVV.

The genes are TRBV27 and TRBJ2-3; 12 bases are shared with TRBD1. Trimming cost V 5 bases and J 4 bases; bases outside gene matches: 7. Germline V CDR1 and CDR2: MNHEY, SMNVEV (reference sequence). The CDR3 extends over 16 amino acids. CDR3 DNA sequence: TGTGCCAGCAGTCCGCGGGACAGGGGGCGCCCAGATACGCAGTATTTT. This encodes CASSPRDRGRPDTQYF.

This clonotype was observed many times. This chain uses TRBV7-9 with TRBJ2-1; the match to TRBD2 covers 10 bases. The CDR3 consists of 16 residues. V was clipped by 6 bases and J by 1 base; unmatched bases: 6. Germline V gene sequence: CDR1 SEHNR, CDR2 FQNEAQ (reference sequence). CDR3 loop: CASRRAGGESYNEQFF. In DNA, the CDR3 is TGTGCCAGCAGAAGAGCGGGGGGGGAGTCCTACAATGAGCAGTTCTTC.

This clonotype was seen a few times. The chain uses TRBV21-1 and TRBJ2-3. TRBV21-1 is recorded as a pseudogene. The CDR3 runs 13 residues. CDR3 amino acids: CASSRPYTDTQYF. In nucleotides, the CDR3 is TGTGCCAGCAGCAGACCGTACACAGATACGCAGTATTTT.

This clonotype was recorded a few times. The V gene is TRBV5-5, the J gene TRBJ2-1; D unclear. The germline CDR1 and CDR2 sequences are SGHKS and YYEKEE (reference sequence). This CDR3 contains 15 residues. V lost 2 bases, J lost 10 bases, and 19 bases lay in between. CDR3 loop: CASSFIGLGIREQFF. DNA of the CDR3: TGTGCCAGCAGCTTTATTGGTCTAGGTATTCGCGAGCAGTTCTTC.

The rearrangement joins TRBV20-1 to TRBJ2-5; TRBD2 matches 9 bases. Germline V gene data show CDR1 as DFQATT and CDR2 as SNEGSKA (reference sequence). This CDR3 contains 17 residues. V trimming: 0 bases; J trimming: 5 bases; junction bases outside the gene matches: 13. The CDR3 nucleotides read TGCAGTGCTAGAGATTCTAGCGGGGCCTCGTGGAGGGAGACCCAGTACTTC. This translates into CSARDSSGASWRETQYF.

The chain employs TRBV6-5 and TRBJ2-3; 12 bases align to TRBD2. V was clipped by 6 bases and J by 1 base; unmatched bases: 2. The CDR3 is 15 residues long. Germline CDR1 reads MNHEY; CDR2 reads SVGAGI. The chain's CDR3 is CASRGLAGRTDTQYF. The CDR3 DNA follows: TGTGCCAGCAGAGGACTAGCGGGGCGCACAGATACGCAGTATTTT.

This clonotype was found many times. The rearrangement joins TRBV6-2 or TRBV6-3 to TRBJ2-1; 8 bases match TRBD2. The CDR3 totals 15 residues. V lost 1 base and J lost 7; bases outside the gene matches: 6. Per the germline V gene, CDR1 is MNHEY and CDR2 is SVGEGT. In DNA form, the CDR3 reads TGTGCCAGCAGTTACTATGACGGGGGGGGAAATGAGCAGTTCTTC. This encodes CASSYYDGGGNEQFF.

The chain employs TRBV10-1 and TRBJ2-7; tentatively, D is TRBD1 (6 bases). The germline CDR1 and CDR2 sequences are WNHNN and SYGVQD (reference sequence). This CDR3 is built from 14 residues. V shed 4 bases and J shed 2 bases, with 12 bases lying between them. In nucleotides, the CDR3 is TGCGCCAGCAGTGTGGGGACACCCCCCTACGAGCAGTACTTC. Its protein product is CASSVGTPPYEQYF.

In its sample, this clonotype was seen many times. This chain connects TRBV7-3 to TRBJ2-3, with TRBD1 matching 10 bases. From germline, CDR1 is SGHTA and CDR2 FQGTGA. This CDR3 contains 16 residues. V lost 2 bases, J lost 2 bases, and 4 bases stayed unmatched. This chain's CDR3 is CASSLSGTGVTDTQYF. CDR3 bases: TGTGCCAGCAGCTTATCCGGGACAGGGGTCACAGATACGCAGTATTTT.

This clonotype showed up just a few times. The rearrangement uses TRBV29-1 and TRBJ2-1; TRBD2 aligns across 8 bases. This CDR3 has 15 amino acids. Unmatched junction bases numbered 7, after V lost 6 bases and J lost 0 bases. The germline CDR1 and CDR2 sequences are SQVTM and ANQGSEA. For the CDR3, the DNA is TGCAGCGTGGTATCCAGCGGGGGCTCCTACAATGAGCAGTTCTTC. Translation: CSVVSSGGSYNEQFF.

The V and J genes are TRBV7-9 and TRBJ1-2; D call uncertain. Germline V lookup: CDR1 SEHNR, CDR2 FQNEAQ (reference sequence). The CDR3 extends over 13 amino acids. V lost 5 bases and J lost 8, with 15 bases in between. CDR3 protein: CASSLSGAWGYTF. Here the CDR3 DNA reads TGTGCCAGCAGCCTGTCGGGAGCGTGGGGCTACACCTTC.

This chain joins TRBV6-2 or TRBV6-3 and TRBJ2-7; D is undetermined. V was trimmed by 2 bases and J by 0 bases, leaving 11 bases between them. Germline values: CDR1 MNHEY, CDR2 SVGEGT. The CDR3 consists of 15 residues. The DNA of the CDR3 is TGTGCCAGCAGTTACAGTAGCTGGGGCTCCTACGAGCAGTACTTC. It translates to CASSYSSWGSYEQYF.

The DNA for the CDR3 is TGTGCCAGCAGTGAAGCGCTTCAGGGGCCTGGGAATTCACCCCTCCACTTT. This gives the protein CASSEALQGPGNSPLHF. J is TRBJ1-6 and V is TRBV2; possible D gene TRBD1, 6 bases. With 0 bases removed from V and 7 bases from J, the gap between germline ends came to 16 bases. Looked up from germline, CDR1 is SNHLY and CDR2 is FYNNEI. The CDR3 has 17 amino acids.

The V and J genes are TRBV20-1 and TRBJ2-5, with TRBD1 as a possible D gene (6 bases). Trimming stripped 5 bases from V and 2 bases from J, with 12 bases between. The CDR3 runs to 13 residues. Germline CDR1 DFQATT, CDR2 SNEGSKA (reference sequence). This chain's CDR3 is CSAGTPTQETQYF. CDR3 bases: TGCAGTGCTGGGACACCCACACAAGAGACCCAGTACTTC.

This clonotype has just a few counts. V usage is TRBV10-3 and J usage is TRBJ1-1; 9 nucleotides match TRBD1. Per the germline V gene, CDR1 is ENHRY and CDR2 is SYGVKD. The junction had 6 bases not matched to a gene; V was cut back by 6 bases and J by 4 bases. CDR3 length equals 14 residues. CDR3 coding DNA: TGTGCCATCAGAAACAGGGGGCGTAGCACTGAAGCTTTCTTT. It encodes CAIRNRGRSTEAFF.

This clonotype was seen more than once but under ten times. The rearrangement links TRBV21-1 to TRBJ2-7; the table assigns TRBD2, which was not confirmed against the DNA. TRBV21-1 corresponds to a pseudogene. The CDR3 sequence is 15 residues long. DNA of the CDR3: TGTGCCAGCAGCAAACTGAGACGGGCCCGCTACGAGCAGTACGTC. It yields the protein CASSKLRRARYEQYV.

V usage is TRBV4-3 and J usage is TRBJ2-4; either TRBD1 or TRBD2 may supply D (5 bases each). From germline, CDR1 is LGHNA and CDR2 YSLEER. This CDR3 has 17 residues. V lost 2 bases, J lost 5 bases, and 19 bases lay in between. The CDR3 is CASSQNVPGTAENIQYF. CDR3 DNA: TGCGCCAGCAGCCAAAATGTCCCCGGGACGGCTGAAAACATTCAGTACTTC.

The J gene is TRBJ2-5, the V gene TRBV5-1, with 11 bases fitting TRBD2. This CDR3 has 15 residues. CDR1 and CDR2 (germline): SGHRS, YFSETQ. Trimming cost V 4 bases and J 5 bases; bases outside gene matches: 7. The CDR3 reads CASSLGTSGSETQYF. The DNA of the CDR3 is TGCGCCAGCAGCCTGGGGACTAGCGGTTCGGAGACCCAGTACTTC.